This TCR beta chain was sequenced in a study of cytomegalovirus exposure and HLA in healthy donors. Measured with immunoSEQ multiplex PCR; TCRdb has only the in-frame clones, and not every one. The repertoire holds hundreds of thousands of clones, with 80% to 95% as singletons. Germline V gene data show CDR1 as SNHLY and CDR2 as FYNNEI. This CDR3 region has 14 residues. J lost 2 bases, V lost 6 bases, and 3 bases had no gene match. Sequencing used PBMCs. The source is a woman in her twenties or thirties in good health and CMV-seronegative. The genes are TRBV2 and TRBJ2-7, with TRBD2 matching over 11 bases. In DNA form, the CDR3 reads TGTGCCAGCAGAGTAGCGGGAGGGCCCTACGAGCAGTACTTC. It codes for CASRVAGGPYEQYF.